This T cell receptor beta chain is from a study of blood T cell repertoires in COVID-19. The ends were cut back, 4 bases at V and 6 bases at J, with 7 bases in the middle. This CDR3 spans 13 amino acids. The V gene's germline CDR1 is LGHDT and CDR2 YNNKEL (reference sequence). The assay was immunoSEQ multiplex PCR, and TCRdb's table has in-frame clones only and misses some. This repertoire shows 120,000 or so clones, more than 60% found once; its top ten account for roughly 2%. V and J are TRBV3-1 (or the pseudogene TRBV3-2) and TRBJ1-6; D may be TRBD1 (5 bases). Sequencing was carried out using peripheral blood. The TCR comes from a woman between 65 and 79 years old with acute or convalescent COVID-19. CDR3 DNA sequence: TGTGCCAGCAGCCGGGGGGGTAATTCACCCCTCCACTTT. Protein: CASSRGGNSPLHF.